This T cell receptor (beta chain) was identified in a study of Ad26.COV2.S vaccination and SARS-CoV-2 variants. Study context: The study gave Ad26.COV2.S intramuscularly, once or twice 56 days apart.

The V gene lost 3 bases and the J gene lost 4 bases, with 25 bases spanning the gap. The V gene's germline CDR1 is MNHEY and CDR2 SMNVEV (reference sequence). The CDR3 is 18 amino acids. Study findings and constraints: The placebo group had lower spike-specific TCR breadth than the vaccine recipients did.

The protocol was immunoSEQ multiplex PCR, while the TCRdb copy is restricted to in-frame clones and leaves out a portion. The table records roughly 510,000 clones, roughly 85% of them present only once. The treatment was: 15 to 20 received Ad26.COV2.S at low or high dose, single or two shots; about 5 received placebo; per-sample allocation not given. Samples analyzed were those drawn on day 63 after the first vaccine or placebo injection. To note about this clone: Its antigen is unidentified.

This sequence was found in a person aged 18-60 years who received the Ad26.COV2.S COVID-19 vaccine or a placebo. Sequencing used peripheral blood, obtained in a trial of Ad26.COV2.S vaccine versus placebo. The chain couples TRBV27 to TRBJ2-7, with a tentative D call TRBD2 (5 bases). The CDR3 region has the DNA TGTGCCAGCAGTTTTCGTGGATGGGGAGAGAAGGGAAGGTACGAGCAGTACTTC. This translates into CASSFRGWGEKGRYEQYF.